This paragraph covers one T cell receptor beta chain sequence. This clonotype was seen many times. Which antigen it targets is not known. Nothing much larger sits one base from this clone, and base qualities are not available. The data were taken from a study of T cells after yellow fever vaccination (dated by TCRdb to about 2019). For the study in its entirety: The SMART-Seq v4 Ultra Low Input RNA kit was used to prepare libraries from fractions with low cell numbers. To track T-cell clones before and after primary and booster YFV17D yellow fever vaccination, bulk TCR alpha and beta repertoires were sequenced longitudinally. Two healthy male donors, one aged 18 to 29 and one aged 30 to 39 years, were included in the cohort. Blood was collected at multiple timepoints before and after primary and secondary immunization, and bulk PBMC replicates and cell subsets were isolated.

TCR cDNA was synthesized by 5'RACE template switching, through which a universal primer site and unique molecular identifiers were introduced. Priming for cDNA synthesis came from both the TCR alpha and TCR beta constant segments. Library amplification involved two PCR steps, and the second step added sample barcodes and sequencing adapters. Libraries were sequenced on Illumina HiSeq 2500 (2x100 bp) or NovaSeq (2x150 bp). The original pipeline was this. Reads were demultiplexed and collapsed into UMI consensus sequences with MIGEC, and V(D)J alignment was performed with MiXCR. Vaccine-responding clonotypes were identified with edgeR using replicate PBMC samples, with FDR below 0.01 and a log2 fold change above 5 up to day 15 being required. Each bulk clonotype was labeled CD4 or CD8 based on which sequenced repertoire, CD4 or CD8, contained the clonotype at higher abundance. The public reads were run again by TCRdb, first through fastp at Q25 and then through MiXCR, and only productive beta chains were kept. Entries are consolidated by CDR3 protein sequence, retaining the most common genes and DNA. It is TCRdb's table, rather than the study itself, that gives the V and J calls and clone size. The sample data list 300,000 to 400,000 distinct CDR3 sequences, and around 6.5% of these were observed just once. The top ten hold about 15% of the sample.

The sample's treatment or condition label is to be understood as: live attenuated yellow fever vaccine strain. At every blood-draw timepoint, two biological replicates of bulk PBMCs were collected. A standard Ficoll-Paque protocol was used to isolate PBMCs from peripheral blood. RNA was extracted with TriZol from bulk PBMCs, CD4 and CD8 fractions, and dextramer-positive and dextramer-negative fractions. The paper's findings and limits, for the study overall: Compared with the primary T-cell response, the secondary T-cell response was weaker but faster, peaking on day 5 rather than day 15. Computational filtering was required because FACS-sorted repertoires could contain abundant contaminating clonotypes from the bulk population. A small fraction of clonotypes showed up in both the CD4 and CD8 compartments, probably as a result of convergent recombination. After the booster, most of the clones that had expanded following primary vaccination were detected again (roughly 96% of CD4 and around 90% of CD8), which suggests that memory was broadly maintained. Because only two donors were included in the study, the extent to which the findings can be generalized is limited.

The starting material was PBMCs, obtained 5 days after the yellow fever booster vaccination. This TCR was recovered from a man aged 25-45 years who received the YFV17D yellow fever vaccine.

Here is the DNA: TGTGCCAGCACAGCAGCGGGTGAAACCTACAATGAGCAGTTCTTC. Its coded protein is CASTAAGETYNEQFF. This chain joins TRBV7-8 to TRBJ2-1; 6 matching bases give a weak D call of TRBD2. The CDR3 numbers 15 residues from cysteine through phenylalanine. Only the CDR3 DNA is retained, 45 bases long and in frame from the first base. V is pared back by 7 bases and J by 2 bases, with 15 bases lying between the germline termini. CDR1 and CDR2 (SGHVS, FQNEAQ) derive from the germline V gene.